The 15 T cell receptor beta chains below were found in one sample sequenced in a study of T-cell reconstitution after alpha-beta-depleted transplantation in children. Unique molecular identifiers were used in preparing the TCRbeta library. MiXCR, run by TCRdb on the PCR reads, gives a single entry per CDR3 protein. The sample has 780,000 or so distinct CDR3 sequences, about 16% seen once. The sample consisted of PBMCs, mostly from graft donor cells, taken 360 days after TCRalphabeta/CD19-depleted stem cell transplant. All receptors derive from a male patient aged 10 to 17 who had a stem cell transplant for acute lymphoblastic leukemia, so the T cells may come from the graft donor.

This clonotype was counted between two and nine times. The chain is built from TRBV14 and TRBJ1-2; D is unresolved. Trimming removed 4 bases from V and 0 bases from J, with 9 bases in between. Germline V gene lookup returns CDR1 SGHDN and CDR2 FVKESK. The CDR3 runs 14 residues. CDR3 coding DNA: TGTGCCAGCAGCCCCGGTCGAGCTAACTATGGCTACACCTTC. Protein product: CASSPGRANYGYTF.

This chain uses TRBV18 with TRBJ1-1; TRBD1 might be the D (6 bases). V lost 0 bases and J lost 1, with 9 bases in between. CDR1 and CDR2 (germline): KGHSH, LQKENI. The CDR3 has 15 amino acids. The CDR3 sequence: CASSPPGGPNTEAFF. The CDR3 coding sequence is TGTGCCAGCTCACCACCGGGGGGCCCGAACACTGAAGCTTTCTTT.

This clonotype was observed a few times. The rearrangement uses TRBV5-1 and TRBJ2-7; D not certain. The CDR3 runs to 14 residues. The germline V gene has CDR1 SGHRS and CDR2 YFSETQ. V lost 1 base to trimming and J lost 3 bases, with 11 bases between them. The CDR3 spells CASSLTAEHYEQYF. The CDR3 DNA follows: TGCGCCAGCAGCTTGACCGCGGAACACTACGAGCAGTACTTC.

The J gene is TRBJ2-5, the V gene TRBV29-1, with 13 bases aligning to TRBD2. The CDR3 covers 15 residues. CDR1 and CDR2 from the germline V gene are SQVTM and ANQGSEA. V lost 8 bases and J lost 4; bases outside the gene matches: 10. The DNA for the CDR3 is TGCAGCTCTAGGACTAGCGGGAGAGGAGGAGAGACCCAGTACTTC. It codes for CSSRTSGRGGETQYF.

This clonotype was seen repeatedly, ten times or more. The V gene is TRBV28, the J gene TRBJ2-3; D perhaps matches TRBD1 (5 bases). Germline loops: CDR1 MDHEN, CDR2 SYDVKM. Trimming shortened V by 2 bases and J by 1 base, and 10 bases separated the two germline ends. This CDR3 has 15 amino acids. As DNA, the CDR3 is TGTGCCAGCAGTTTAAGGGGTTGGGGCACAGATACGCAGTATTTT. Its translation: CASSLRGWGTDTQYF.

This rearrangement joins TRBV27 to TRBJ2-7, with 8 nucleotides matching TRBD2. The CDR3 runs to 16 residues. Germline CDR1 MNHEY, CDR2 SMNVEV (reference sequence). The CDR3 is CAAIYPGGPDPYEQYF. The CDR3 coding sequence is TGTGCGGCCATTTATCCGGGGGGGCCTGACCCCTACGAGCAGTACTTC.

The chain uses TRBV19 and TRBJ1-1; 9 bases are shared with TRBD1. CDR1 LNHDA and CDR2 SQIVND come from the germline V gene (reference sequence). Trimming removed 1 base from V and 11 bases from J; junction bases left unmatched: 14. The CDR3 spans 16 residues. The CDR3 region has the DNA TGTGCCAGTAGTATAGCTCAATCCCGGACAGGGGCGAATGCTTTCTTT. This sequence encodes CASSIAQSRTGANAFF.

This clonotype was seen only a few times. V is TRBV7-8 and J is TRBJ2-7, with a weak D call TRBD1 (6 bases). The CDR3 contains 15 residues. Germline CDR1 is SGHVS and CDR2 is FQNEAQ. Between the trimmed V and J ends, which lost 5 bases and 2 bases, there was a span of 16 bases. The CDR3 coding sequence is TGTGCCAGCAGCACAACAGGGCGCTCGACCTACGAGCAGTACTTC. Translated: CASSTTGRSTYEQYF.

This sequence joins TRBV20-1 and TRBJ2-2, with 7 bases aligning to TRBD1. CDR3 length equals 15 residues. Germline V gene sequence: CDR1 DFQATT, CDR2 SNEGSKA (reference sequence). With 5 bases clipped from V and 3 bases from J, the junction kept 9 bases outside the gene matches. CDR3 loop: CSARIWDRDTGELFF. CDR3 DNA: TGCAGTGCTCGGATATGGGACAGAGACACCGGGGAGCTGTTTTTT.

The table lists this clonotype with many counts. The rearrangement joins TRBV25-1 to TRBJ2-5; TRBD1 agrees at 8 bases. CDR1 and CDR2 from the germline V gene are MGHDK and SYGVNS. The CDR3 totals 16 residues. Germline trimming cut 1 base from V and 4 bases from J; bases unmatched to any gene: 8. CDR3 residues: CASSEFGRGQLETQYF. The CDR3 nucleotides read TGTGCCAGCAGTGAATTCGGCAGGGGGCAATTAGAGACCCAGTACTTC.

This clonotype was seen more than once but under ten times. The chain recombines TRBV7-8 with TRBJ1-4; D not resolved. Trimming left V 3 bases short and J 8 bases short, with 16 bases between. Germline V gene lookup returns CDR1 SGHVS and CDR2 FQNEAQ. The CDR3 is made up of 15 amino acids. The CDR3 spells CASSFPGGRGEKLFF. In nucleotides, the CDR3 is TGTGCCAGCAGCTTCCCCGGAGGCCGTGGCGAAAAACTGTTTTTT.

The V gene is TRBV2, the J gene TRBJ2-1; 14 bases agree with TRBD2. The length of the CDR3 is 15 residues. Trimming cost V 6 bases and J 10 bases; bases outside gene matches: 8. CDR1 is SNHLY, CDR2 FYNNEI, per germline. The CDR3 nucleotides read TGTGCCAGCAGGGTCGGGACTAGCGGGAGTCGAGAGCAGTTCTTC. Translated: CASRVGTSGSREQFF.

This rearrangement joins TRBV20-1 to TRBJ2-3, with 7 nucleotides matching TRBD2. V shed 3 bases, J shed 7 bases, and the junction held 16 bases outside the gene matches. Germline V gives CDR1 DFQATT, CDR2 SNEGSKA (reference sequence). The CDR3 contains 16 residues. CDR3 DNA sequence: TGCAGTGCTAGCTGGAAAGGCCCAGCGGGGCCTCATACGCAGTATTTT. Translating it yields CSASWKGPAGPHTQYF.

CDR3 coding DNA: TGTGCTAGTGGTCTGACTAGCGCTTACACAGATACGCAGTATTTT. Protein product: CASGLTSAYTDTQYF. The chain has TRBV12-5 and TRBJ2-3, with 8 bases lining up with TRBD2. CDR3 length: 15 amino acids. Germline trimming cut 5 bases from V and 2 bases from J; bases unmatched to any gene: 6. CDR1 and CDR2 from the germline V gene are LGHNT and FRNRAP.

This clonotype was counted only a few times. This sequence joins TRBV5-1 and TRBJ2-7; TRBD2 might be the D (5 bases). Germline V gives CDR1 SGHRS, CDR2 YFSETQ. The CDR3 has 17 residues. With 0 bases removed from V and 0 bases from J, the gap between germline ends came to 16 bases. The CDR3 region is CASSLAGGVGVSYEQYF. The CDR3 nucleotides are TGCGCCAGCAGCTTGGCCGGTGGAGTCGGGGTCTCCTACGAGCAGTACTTC.